This TCR beta chain came from a study of T cell responses to AZD1222 COVID-19 vaccine (dated by TCRdb to the early 2020s). Broadly, across the study: Because spike-specific TCR depth and breadth did not differ between the two schedules, AZD1222 recipients who got a second dose at roughly 4 weeks were pooled with those who got a second dose at roughly 12 weeks. A total of about 230 trial participants underwent TCR sequencing, of whom 200 to 220 received two doses of AZD1222 and roughly 25 received two doses of the MenACWY control vaccine. Trial participants were enrolled by age into subgroups of 18-55, 56-69 and 70-plus years, and roughly 150, 30 and 60 TCR-sequenced participants, respectively, were included in these subgroups.

The CDR3 regions of human TCRbeta chains were subjected to immunosequencing. The paper's processing steps were these. Repertoire TCRs were checked for matches against a reference library of SARS-CoV-2-specific TCRs that had been generated using the MIRA antigen-specificity platform. Breadth was defined as the fraction of unique TCRs that were SARS-CoV-2-associated, and depth was defined as the fraction of total T cells that were SARS-CoV-2-associated. Each spike-specific TCR was assigned to its reactive spike region and to a CD4 or CD8 class using the MIRA data. Log10-transformed breadth and depth values were compared by one-way ANOVA with Sidak's multiple comparisons tests. This immuneACCESS table, as held by TCRdb, lists in-frame sequences with V and J called but not all clones. Of the missing ones, under half trace to an unresolved V gene in checked studies; the others have no known cause. Clone size and V and J calls were adopted from that table, with D and trimming inferred from the DNA. The sample table records about 110,000 clones; 89% of these occur just once. The top ten hold roughly 7% of the sample.

Cut back by 3 bases and 5 bases, the V and J ends lie 3 bases apart. Spanning cysteine to phenylalanine, the CDR3 consists of 11 amino acids. Here the CDR3 DNA is all that survives: 33 bases in frame from base 1. CDR1 and CDR2 (KGHSH, LQKENI) derive from the germline V gene. General conclusions and limits of the study: Reportedly, almost half of the unique spike-specific TCRs recognized epitopes lying outside the regions that are mutated in the B.1.351 and B.1.1.7 variants. The whole spike protein was spanned by vaccine-associated CD4 TCRs, and dominant responses were seen in regions 160-218 and 743-854. Conclusions about previously exposed vaccinees are limited because only 6 or 7 AZD1222 recipients were SARS-CoV-2 seropositive at baseline. In the small 56-69-year group, the increase in depth fell short of significance, most likely because of low power. After two AZD1222 doses, spike-specific TCR breadth and depth were significantly higher than at day 0 and than in MenACWY recipients. Because no day 14 peak-response samples were available, the repertoires could be characterized only after the peak T cell response. Participants were mostly white British, with more females than males. The authors suggested clonal diversity may have been underestimated.

The meaning of the sample's time point label: baseline before first vaccination. Samples from vaccinated people were obtained from the UK trials COV001 and COV002, which included a single-blind randomized controlled phase 2/3 trial of AZD1222 (ChAdOx1 nCoV-19) in healthy adults. Trial participant PBMC samples were collected at day 0 and day 28 after the second dose for TCRbeta chain sequencing. Comments on this clone: Its antigen has not been determined. Per-base quality was not reported, and no clone a single base away is much larger than it. The same CDR3 arises from other DNA sequences in this sample as well.

The sequencing used peripheral blood, collected on day 0 of AZD1222 vaccination. This receptor was taken from an adult in good health. The V and J genes are TRBV18 and TRBJ2-3, with no reliable assignment of the D segment. The DNA sequence is given as TGTGCCAGCTCACCTGTAGATACGCAGTATTTT. The encoded protein is CASSPVDTQYF.